Only a few counts were recorded for the clone carrying this T cell receptor (beta chain). No antigen is known for it. Trimming stripped 4 bases from V and 2 bases from J, with 9 bases between. The germline V gene encodes CDR1 ENHRY and CDR2 SYGVKD. The CDR3 is 13 residues long. TCRdb re-called the RT-PCR reads with MiXCR, one entry per CDR3 protein. The table shows about 540,000 distinct CDR3 sequences, with 12% to 15% occurring only once. The data originate from a study of response to subunit inactivated influenza vaccine. General study points: Researchers suggested that each seasonal influenza vaccination recruits few new T cells.

The origin of this receptor is a man over 45 who received an inactivated influenza vaccine. V gene TRBV10-3 combines with J gene TRBJ2-7, with a weak D call TRBD2 (6 bases). This sample comprised PBMCs from blood, obtained 12 days after vaccination. CDR3 in amino acids: CAISAGGTYEQYF. As DNA, the CDR3 is TGTGCCATCAGTGCTGGCGGGACCTACGAGCAGTACTTC.